Following are 10 T cell receptor beta chains from one sample sequenced in a study of long-term antiretroviral therapy in people with HIV. Run at survey level, the immunoSEQ assay was version v3.0. Produced via immunoSEQ multiplex PCR; TCRdb's table is partial and in-frame only. The sample has about 8,500 clones, over 80% seen once. The input for sequencing was unsorted PBMCs, taken 0.3 years before starting antiretroviral therapy. The origin of the receptors is a man aged 25-45 years with HIV.

V usage is TRBV7-3 and J usage is TRBJ2-3; D perhaps matches TRBD2 (5 bases). There are 13 residues in the CDR3. Germline V CDR1 and CDR2: SGHTA, FQGTGA. V was pared by 4 bases and J by 5 bases, with 10 bases between. CDR3 region: CASSSDYIDTQYF. In nucleotides, the CDR3 is TGTGCCAGCAGCTCAGACTACATAGATACGCAGTATTTT.

This chain joins TRBV10-1 and TRBJ2-5; D is perhaps TRBD1 (6 bases). The ends were cut back, 6 bases at V and 5 bases at J, with 16 bases in the middle. CDR3 length: 14 residues. Germline values: CDR1 WNHNN, CDR2 SYGVQD (reference sequence). This CDR3 is CASRDRRCGETQYF. The CDR3 nucleotides read TGCGCCAGCAGAGACAGGAGATGCGGGGAGACCCAGTACTTC.

V usage is TRBV7-9 and J usage is TRBJ2-7; 12 bases are a match to TRBD2. The germline V gene encodes CDR1 SEHNR and CDR2 FQNEAQ (reference sequence). The CDR3 is 16 amino acids. J gave up 1 base and V 2 bases, and 3 bases lay outside the gene matches. The CDR3 region is CASSLPGLAGSYEQYF. CDR3 nucleotides: TGTGCCAGCAGCTTACCGGGACTAGCGGGTTCCTACGAGCAGTACTTC. Full variable domain (rest looked up from reference TRBV7-9 and TRBJ2-7): DTGVSQNPRHKITKRGQNVTFRCDPISEHNRLYWYRQTLGQGPEFLTYFQNEAQLEKSRLLSDRFSAERPKGSFSTLEIQRTEQGDSAMYLCASSLPGLAGSYEQYFGPGTRLTVT.

V and J are TRBV7-2 and TRBJ2-2; D possibly corresponds to TRBD1 (5 bases). Germline loops: CDR1 SGHTA, CDR2 FQGNSA. This CDR3 has 16 residues. The ends were cut back, 1 base at V and 1 base at J, with 10 bases in the middle. DNA for the CDR3: TGTGCCAGCAGCTTAGTAGGCCAGGGGAACACCGGGGAGCTGTTTTTT. Its protein is CASSLVGQGNTGELFF.

This clone has just one count. The rearrangement joins TRBV19 to TRBJ2-3, with D perhaps assigned TRBD1 or TRBD2 (6 bases each). V was cut by 3 bases and J by 6 bases, with 19 bases left in between. Germline CDR1 LNHDA, CDR2 SQIVND (reference sequence). This CDR3 is built from 16 residues. For the CDR3, the DNA is TGTGCCAGTAGTATTATTGGGGGGCTCGCTCCGGATACGCAGTATTTT. Protein: CASSIIGGLAPDTQYF.

This chain connects TRBV18 to TRBJ2-7; 13 nucleotides agree with TRBD2. Germline V gives CDR1 KGHSH, CDR2 LQKENI. This CDR3 has 16 amino acids. The V and J ends lost 2 bases and 5 bases, in that order; junction bases with no gene match: 6. This chain's CDR3 is CASSPRTSGSSDEQYF. The CDR3 DNA follows: TGTGCCAGCTCACCAAGGACTAGCGGGAGCTCGGACGAGCAGTACTTC.

The chain uses TRBV19 and TRBJ1-3; 8 bases are shared with TRBD1. Germline CDR1 reads LNHDA; CDR2 reads SQIVND (reference sequence). V was pared by 6 bases and J by 1 base, with 5 bases of the junction left unmatched. The CDR3 is 15 amino acids. The CDR3 region has the DNA TGTGCCAGTAGAATCGGACAGGGTTCTGGAAACACCATATATTTT. It encodes CASRIGQGSGNTIYF.

This clone was recorded once. The chain is built from TRBV6-6 and TRBJ1-5; D may be TRBD1 (5 bases). This CDR3 is 14 amino acids long. The germline CDR1 and CDR2 sequences are MNHNY and SVGAGI (reference sequence). V lost 10 bases and J 1 base, leaving 14 bases between the germline ends. Here the CDR3 reads CATSRGDSNQPQHF. The DNA for the CDR3 is TGTGCCACCTCCAGAGGGGACAGCAATCAGCCCCAGCATTTT.

In its sample, this clone was seen once. J is TRBJ1-4 and V is TRBV7-6; a possible D gene is TRBD1 (6 bases). CDR3 size: 14 residues. In germline, CDR1 is SGHVS, CDR2 FNYEAQ. V was clipped by 1 base and J by 8 bases, with 11 bases between them. CDR3 in DNA: TGTGCCAGCAGCTTAGTCTCAGGGGTCGAAAAACTGTTTTTT. Protein sequence: CASSLVSGVEKLFF.

For this clone: At one of its ends the junction is not consistent with the germline gene, which may arise from a read error. The chain is built from TRBV6-5 and TRBJ2-1, with 7 bases matching TRBD1. The CDR3 covers 16 residues. Germline loops: CDR1 MNHEY, CDR2 SVGAGI. The CDR3 reads CASTYFWTGSYNEQFF. CDR3 sequence (DNA): TGTGCCAGCACTTACTTCTGGACAGGAAGCTACAATGAGCAGTTCTTC.